This TCR beta chain came from a study of blood T cell repertoires in COVID-19. Turning to the study itself: COVID-19 samples from acute and convalescent phases originated in the United States, Italy and Spain. Sources were T cells, B-cell-depleted T cells, or PBMCs; the material itself was cDNA or gDNA.

Original methodology: The assay estimated nucleated cells by amplifying reference gene primers. The table came from immunoSEQ multiplex PCR; TCRdb's copy has only in-frame clones and leaves some out. V and J calls and clone size are copied from that table; D and trimming were computed from the DNA. The sample holds some 670,000 clones, around 90% seen once. This CDR3 is 15 amino acids long. Losses at the gene ends were 3 bases for V and 2 bases for J; bases not matched to a gene: 0. Germline CDR1 reads LNHNV; CDR2 reads YYDKDF (reference sequence). The source of this sequence is a woman between 18 and 29 years old with acute or convalescent COVID-19. Sequencing was performed on peripheral blood. The chain is built from TRBV15 and TRBJ2-6; TRBD2 matches at 8 bases. The CDR3: CATSRRGAGANVLTF. In nucleotides, the CDR3 is TGTGCCACCAGCAGGCGGGGGGCTGGGGCCAACGTCCTGACTTTC.